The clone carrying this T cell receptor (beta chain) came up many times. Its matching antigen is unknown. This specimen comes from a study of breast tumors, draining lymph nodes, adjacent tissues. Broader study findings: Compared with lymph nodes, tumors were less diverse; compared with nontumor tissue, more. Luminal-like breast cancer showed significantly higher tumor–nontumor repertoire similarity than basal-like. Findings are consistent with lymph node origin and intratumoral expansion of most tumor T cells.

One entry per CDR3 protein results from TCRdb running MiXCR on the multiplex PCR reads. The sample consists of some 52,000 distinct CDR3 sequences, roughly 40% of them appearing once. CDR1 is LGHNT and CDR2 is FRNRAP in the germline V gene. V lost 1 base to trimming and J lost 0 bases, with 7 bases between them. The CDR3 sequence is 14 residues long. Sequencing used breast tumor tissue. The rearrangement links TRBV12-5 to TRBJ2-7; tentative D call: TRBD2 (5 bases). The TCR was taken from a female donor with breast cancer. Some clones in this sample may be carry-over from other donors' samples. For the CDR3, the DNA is TGTGCTAGTGGTTTGGGCCGGGACTCCTACGAGCAGTACTTC. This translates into CASGLGRDSYEQYF.